This TCR beta chain came from a study of T cell responses to AZD1222 COVID-19 vaccine. Assay: immunoSEQ multiplex PCR; the TCRdb copy retains only in-frame clones and omits some. The repertoire holds 100,000 to 140,000 clones, about 93% seen once, with roughly a fifth in the top ten. General study findings and limits: After the peak T cell response, and only then, were repertoires sampled. Clonal diversity was possibly underestimated, and the donors were mostly white British, with more females.

As to this clone: The antigen is not known.

The sequenced sample was peripheral blood, obtained on day 0 of AZD1222 vaccination. The clonotype originates from an adult in good health.

The CDR3 DNA follows: TGTGCCAGCGCCCGGGACAGGCACACTGAAGCTTTCTTT. Amino acid sequence: CASARDRHTEAFF. This chain uses TRBV12-3 or TRBV12-4 with TRBJ1-1, with TRBD1 matching over 8 bases. The CDR3 runs 13 residues. Trimming removed 8 bases from V and 3 bases from J; junction bases left unmatched: 5.